What follows is one T cell receptor (beta chain) and its context. The antigen remains undetermined. Losses at the gene ends were 3 bases for V and 9 bases for J; bases not matched to a gene: 7. Germline values: CDR1 MNHEY, CDR2 SMNVEV (reference sequence). This CDR3 contains 14 residues. The TCR beta libraries were generated through quantitative 5'-RACE incorporating molecular barcodes. One entry per CDR3 protein results from TCRdb running MiXCR on the 5' RACE reads. The sample consists of under 850,000 distinct CDR3 sequences, around 19% of them appearing once. This sample was taken from a study of CD8 T cells in ankylosing spondylitis. Overall study results and limits: Disease-linked clones bore a CD8+ phenotype, appearing relatively rarely in peripheral blood. About 8 highly homologous variants made up a TCR beta motif, and this motif appeared characteristic of ankylosing spondylitis blood. Reportedly, matched ankylosing spondylitis synovial fluid was significantly enriched for disease-linked clones. Earlier work had already found some motif variants in reactive arthritis synovial fluid and blood.

Material for sequencing was blood, either unsorted or a sorted T cell fraction (not recorded which). This sequence joins TRBV27 and TRBJ2-1; TRBD2 aligns across 8 bases. The sequence came from a male donor with ankylosing spondylitis. CDR3 bases: TGTGCCAGCAGTTTCAGCGGGAGTGGGCTTGAGCAGTTCTTC. Its translation: CASSFSGSGLEQFF.